Following are 8 T cell receptor beta chains from one sample sequenced in a study of control samples from healthy donors and cancer patients. Method: immunoSEQ multiplex PCR; TCRdb's copy keeps in-frame clones and lacks some. The sample holds 150,000 or so clones; 90% to 95% are singletons and the top ten take 13% to 15%. The sequenced material came from PBMCs. These receptors all stem from a man between 60 and 75 years old with colorectal cancer.

The chain employs TRBV30 and TRBJ1-2; D unclear. The CDR3 has 15 residues. V was shortened by 4 bases and J by 3 bases, with 18 bases between the two germline ends. CDR1 GTSNPN and CDR2 SVGIG come from the germline V gene (reference sequence). The CDR3 loop reads CAWITKGRSDYGYTF. CDR3 DNA: TGTGCCTGGATCACAAAGGGCAGGTCGGACTATGGCTACACCTTC.

This clone is a singleton in its sample. The chain recombines TRBV5-1 with TRBJ1-4, with D maybe TRBD1 (6 bases). Germline V gives CDR1 SGHRS, CDR2 YFSETQ. The CDR3 sequence is 17 residues long. The V end lost 0 bases, the J end lost 8 bases, and 20 bases lay between the germline ends. CDR3 amino acids: CASSLDPMGAVGEKLFF. CDR3 coding DNA: TGCGCCAGCAGCTTGGACCCTATGGGGGCCGTGGGAGAAAAACTGTTTTTT.

The CDR3 loop is CASSLEAQNEKLFF. The CDR3 DNA follows: TGCGCCAGCAGCTTGGAAGCTCAAAATGAAAAACTGTTTTTT. This rearrangement joins TRBV5-1 to TRBJ1-4, with D uncertain. Per germline, CDR1 SGHRS and CDR2 YFSETQ. Deletions cut 0 bases from V and 5 bases from J, with 8 bases between. The CDR3 covers 14 residues.

The chain is built from TRBV10-3 and TRBJ2-5, with 7 bases fitting TRBD2. Germline V lookup: CDR1 ENHRY, CDR2 SYGVKD. J gave up 1 base and V 0 bases, and 11 bases lay outside the gene matches. This CDR3 is built from 18 residues. The CDR3 nucleotides are TGTGCCATCAGTGAGTCGAGGAGGGAGGGCGGGGGCCAAGAGACCCAGTACTTC. It yields the protein CAISESRREGGGQETQYF.

CDR3 DNA sequence: TGTGCCAGCAGGCGGGGTTCCTACAATGAGCAGTTCTTC. It translates to CASRRGSYNEQFF. The chain links TRBV3-1 (or the pseudogene TRBV3-2) to TRBJ2-1; possibly TRBD2 for D (6 bases). Germline-derived CDR1 and CDR2 are LGHDT and YNNKEL (reference sequence). CDR3 length: 13 residues. V was trimmed by 6 bases and J by 1 base, leaving 7 bases between them.

The chain links TRBV9 to TRBJ2-5; 12 nucleotides agree with TRBD2. The CDR3 totals 20 residues. From germline, CDR1 is SGDLS and CDR2 YYNGEE. Trimming cost V 2 bases and J 1 base; bases outside gene matches: 15. This chain's CDR3 is CASSVSALAGGRTPQETQYF. The CDR3 DNA follows: TGTGCCAGCAGCGTGTCGGCACTAGCGGGGGGCCGCACCCCCCAAGAGACCCAGTACTTC.

The chain has TRBV5-1 and TRBJ2-1, with 8 nucleotides matching TRBD1. This CDR3 spans 15 amino acids. In germline, CDR1 is SGHRS, CDR2 YFSETQ. V shed 3 bases, J shed 2 bases, and the junction held 4 bases outside the gene matches. The CDR3 DNA follows: TGCGCCAGCAGCTCAGGGACAGGCCCCTACAATGAGCAGTTCTTC. This translates into CASSSGTGPYNEQFF. The variable domain in full, with the rest retrieved from reference TRBV5-1 and TRBJ2-1, is KAGVTQTPRYLIKTRGQQVTLSCSPISGHRSVSWYQQTPGQGLQFLFEYFSETQRNKGNFPGRFSGRQFSNSRSEMNVSTLELGDSALYLCASSSGTGPYNEQFFGPGTRLTVL.

The rearrangement joins TRBV6-5 to TRBJ1-6; D possibly corresponds to TRBD1 (5 bases). The length of the CDR3 is 15 residues. Deletions cut 8 bases from V and 7 bases from J, with 18 bases between. Per germline, CDR1 MNHEY and CDR2 SVGAGI. CDR3 residues: CASQADRLINSPLHF. The CDR3 nucleotides are TGTGCCAGCCAGGCCGACAGACTCATCAATTCACCCCTCCACTTT.